Sequencing of this T cell receptor beta chain was carried out in a study of blood T cell repertoires in COVID-19 (dated by TCRdb to the early 2020s). About the study as a whole: Samples from collaborators originated in the United States, Italy and Spain and spanned both the acute and convalescent phases of COVID-19. Samples came from the ongoing ImmuneRACE study (first 160 participants) plus 1,254 subjects from 6 global collaborators. The material from the prospective study consisted of cDNA or gDNA derived from T cells, B-cell-depleted T cells, or PBMCs. Where available, HLA class I and class II types were obtained from metadata supplied by the sample provider rather than from assay-based typing. The repertoires were released in a freely available public database intended as a resource for research on the immune response to SARS-CoV-2. The dataset comprised deeply sampled blood TCRbeta repertoires from subjects exposed to, actively infected with, or recovered from COVID-19. Nearly every sample came with metadata listing a de-identified subject ID, COVID-19 status, age in years and sex. Points the paper makes about the study in general: The amount of clinical and demographic metadata varied by source and participant and was provided uncurated.

V is reduced by 4 bases and J by 4 bases, leaving a spacing of 13 bases between them. Reading from cysteine to phenylalanine, the CDR3 counts 14 amino acids. CDR3 DNA only is kept here, 42 bases in frame from base 1. CDR1 and CDR2 are read off the germline V gene as MNHEY and SVGAGI. This clone was detected many times. Its cognate antigen has yet to be identified. No base qualities exist here, and no much larger clone lies one base off it. Each collaborating institution followed its own protocols to collect whole blood in K2EDTA tubes. For TCRbeta analysis, collaborators shipped samples in one of three forms: frozen whole blood, isolated PBMCs, or DNA extracted from either of those sample types. TCRbeta CDR3 regions were amplified from genomic DNA by means of the immunoSEQ Assay, a bias-controlled multiplex PCR. As for how the authors treated the data: Within the assay, amplification of reference gene primers was used to estimate how many nucleated cells each sample contained. To quantify the absolute abundance of each unique TCRbeta CDR3 rearrangement, sequence reads were collapsed and filtered. For each sample, productive Simpson clonality was calculated as the square root of Simpson's diversity index over productive rearrangements. Drawn from immuneACCESS, this table holds only the in-frame rearrangements with V and J called that TCRdb kept. Clones are partly lost; checked studies trace under half to an unresolved V gene and leave the rest unexplained. V and J calls and clone size are those listed in that table; D and trimming were worked out from the DNA. The sample data list 75,000 to 100,000 clones, and about 84% of these were observed just once. The top ten clonotypes cover 4% to 5.5% of the sample.

The source of this sequence is a man aged 55 to 70 with acute or convalescent COVID-19. The V and J segments used are TRBV6-5 and TRBJ1-2, and TRBD1 may be the D gene, going by 5 matching bases. The sample was peripheral blood. The CDR3 protein sequence reads: CASSWTDSAYGYTF. Here is the DNA: TGTGCCAGCAGTTGGACCGACAGCGCCTATGGCTACACCTTC.